The 27 T cell receptor beta chains reported below all come from one sample, sequenced in a study of cytomegalovirus exposure and HLA in healthy donors. TCRdb's table, derived via immunoSEQ multiplex PCR, lists solely in-frame clones and lacks some. The sample consists of fewer than 200,000 clones, around nine tenths of them appearing once. Input material: PBMCs. These receptors came from a man in his late teens or twenties in good health and CMV-seropositive.

The rearrangement uses TRBV4-3 and TRBJ2-3; 9 nucleotides align to TRBD2. The V gene end was trimmed by 0 bases and the J gene end by 6 bases; junction bases not matched to a gene: 7. The germline V gene encodes CDR1 LGHNA and CDR2 YSLEER. The CDR3 totals 16 residues. The CDR3 here is CASSQEGGGAWDTQYF. In DNA, the CDR3 is TGCGCCAGCAGCCAAGAGGGCGGGGGGGCTTGGGATACGCAGTATTTT.

The chain uses TRBV4-3 and TRBJ1-5; possible D gene TRBD1, 5 bases. The CDR3 extends over 18 amino acids. Germline V gives CDR1 LGHNA, CDR2 YSLEER. V was trimmed by 3 bases and J by 5 bases, leaving 23 bases between them. In DNA, the CDR3 is TGCGCCAGCAGCCAGGCACTTCGCGGGGGGGAGTCTTATCAGCCCCAGCATTTT. It yields the protein CASSQALRGGESYQPQHF.

This clone has a count of ten or more. The chain combines TRBV29-1 with TRBJ2-1; TRBD1 is a possible D gene (6 bases). CDR1 SQVTM and CDR2 ANQGSEA come from the germline V gene. The CDR3 runs to 14 residues. Trimming took off 3 bases at V and 6 bases at J, with 15 bases between the two ends. CDR3 nucleotides: TGCAGCGTTGAGCCTGAGGGGGTTCGCAATGAGCAGTTCTTC. This translates into CSVEPEGVRNEQFF.

J is TRBJ1-1 and V is TRBV30; 7 bases are a match to TRBD1. Trimming at V came to 3 bases and at J to 1 base, leaving 5 bases not matched to a gene. CDR3 length: 14 amino acids. Germline V CDR1 and CDR2: GTSNPN, SVGIG (reference sequence). CDR3 region: CAWRGDSPNTEAFF. The CDR3 region has the DNA TGTGCCTGGAGAGGGGACAGTCCGAACACTGAAGCTTTCTTT.

This clone was recorded once. The chain links TRBV5-6 to TRBJ1-6; D call uncertain. V lost 5 bases and J lost 7, with 13 bases in between. Germline lookup yields CDR1 SGHDT and CDR2 YYEEEE. The CDR3 extends over 14 amino acids. The CDR3 nucleotides read TGTGCCAGCAGTTCTCCGGGTCAGAATTCACCCCTCCACTTT. Translated, it gives CASSSPGQNSPLHF.

The chain links TRBV29-1 to TRBJ2-3, with a possible D match to TRBD1 (6 bases). CDR1 is SQVTM, CDR2 ANQGSEA, per germline. The CDR3 has 13 amino acids. V was trimmed by 6 bases and J by 7 bases, leaving 17 bases between them. Here the CDR3 DNA reads TGCAGCGTGCAAACAGGGCTCGGGAATACGCAGTATTTT. It codes for CSVQTGLGNTQYF.

The genes are TRBV19 and TRBJ2-7, with 11 bases fitting TRBD2. The ends lost 6 bases at V and 2 bases at J; junction bases unmatched: 6. Germline CDR1 and CDR2: LNHDA and SQIVND (reference sequence). The length of the CDR3 is 15 residues. CDR3 bases: TGTGCCAGTAGGACTGCTAGCGGGGGGACCTACGAGCAGTACTTC. This translates into CASRTASGGTYEQYF. Complete variable domain (other parts from reference TRBV19 and TRBJ2-7): DGGITQSPKYLFRKEGQNVTLSCEQNLNHDAMYWYRQDPGQGLRLIYYSQIVNDFQKGDIAEGYSVSREKKESFPLTVTSAQKNPTAFYLCASRTASGGTYEQYFGPGTRLTVT.

The chain carries TRBV11-3 and TRBJ2-5; 9 nucleotides align to TRBD1. This CDR3 spans 15 amino acids. V was clipped by 9 bases and J by 4 bases; unmatched bases: 12. CDR1 and CDR2 from the germline V gene are SGHNT and YENEEA. CDR3 sequence (DNA): TGTGCCAGGATTTTACAGGGGGCCGAGGGAGAGACCCAGTACTTC. Protein: CARILQGAEGETQYF.

The rearrangement links TRBV9 to TRBJ1-2; 7 nucleotides agree with TRBD1. Germline loops: CDR1 SGDLS, CDR2 YYNGEE. CDR3 size: 15 residues. With 0 bases clipped from V and 1 base from J, the junction kept 3 bases outside the gene matches. CDR3 bases: TGTGCCAGCAGCGTAGATCCAGGGGGTAACTATGGCTACACCTTC. Its translation: CASSVDPGGNYGYTF.

V usage is TRBV18 and J usage is TRBJ2-2; possibly TRBD1 for D (5 bases). The V end lost 6 bases, the J end lost 1 base, and 15 bases lay between the germline ends. The length of the CDR3 is 16 residues. Germline assignment: CDR1 KGHSH and CDR2 LQKENI. The CDR3: CASSPFDSLNTGELFF. The CDR3 DNA is TGTGCCAGCTCGCCATTTGACAGTCTGAACACCGGGGAGCTGTTTTTT.

V and J are TRBV19 and TRBJ1-1; TRBD1 might be the D (5 bases). V was pared by 5 bases and J by 2 bases, with 21 bases between. The CDR3 has 17 amino acids. From germline, CDR1 is LNHDA and CDR2 SQIVND (reference sequence). DNA for the CDR3: TGTGCCAGTAGTCCCAAGGGGTTTTCGGTTCTTAACACTGAAGCTTTCTTT. It is translated as CASSPKGFSVLNTEAFF. The entire variable domain, with the rest obtained from reference TRBV19 and TRBJ1-1, is as follows: DGGITQSPKYLFRKEGQNVTLSCEQNLNHDAMYWYRQDPGQGLRLIYYSQIVNDFQKGDIAEGYSVSREKKESFPLTVTSAQKNPTAFYLCASSPKGFSVLNTEAFFGQGTRLTVV.

The rearrangement uses TRBV10-2 and TRBJ2-7, with 14 bases that match TRBD2. This CDR3 is 15 amino acids long. The trim removed 6 bases at V and 6 bases at J, leaving 7 bases unmatched. Looked up from germline, CDR1 is WSHSY and CDR2 is SAAADI. The CDR3 DNA sequence: TGCGCCAGCAGCGCCCCGGGACTAGCGGGAGTCGAGCAGTACTTC. Translated: CASSAPGLAGVEQYF.

The chain joins TRBV27 to TRBJ2-7, with 8 bases identical to TRBD1. The CDR3 spans 17 residues. With V trimmed by 5 bases and J by 4 bases, 16 bases remained unmatched. Germline V gene sequence: CDR1 MNHEY, CDR2 SMNVEV (reference sequence). The CDR3 loop reads CASSPEPRAGGNYEQYF. The DNA for the CDR3 is TGTGCCAGCAGTCCCGAACCAAGGGCAGGGGGCAATTACGAGCAGTACTTC.

This CDR3 is CASSDTGRDTGELFF. The DNA for the CDR3 is TGTGCCAGCAGTGATACCGGGAGGGATACCGGGGAGCTGTTTTTT. The V and J genes are TRBV2 and TRBJ2-2, with TRBD2 matching over 8 bases. Germline CDR1 and CDR2: SNHLY and FYNNEI. The CDR3 loop spans 15 amino acids. V dropped 3 bases and J dropped 5; count of bases not matched to a gene: 5.

V and J are TRBV13 and TRBJ2-1, with 9 nucleotides matching TRBD2. Per germline, CDR1 PRHDT and CDR2 FYEKMQ (reference sequence). The CDR3 is 14 amino acids. V shed 5 bases and J 9 bases; nucleotides not matched to a gene: 8. In nucleotides, the CDR3 is TGTGCCAGCAGCAAAGGCGGGGGGGCGTTTGAGCAGTTCTTC. It codes for CASSKGGGAFEQFF.

This clone was detected only a few times. The V gene is TRBV4-2, the J gene TRBJ1-6, with TRBD1 matching over 10 bases. The V gene end was trimmed by 3 bases and the J gene end by 9 bases; junction bases not matched to a gene: 8. CDR1 is LGHNA and CDR2 is YNFKEQ in the germline V gene. This CDR3 comprises 16 residues. The CDR3 region is CASSQSPGQGVSPLHF. In DNA form, the CDR3 reads TGTGCCAGCAGCCAGTCCCCAGGACAGGGGGTTTCACCCCTCCACTTT.

As DNA, the CDR3 is TGTGCCAGCAGACTAACAGGGGTATCGGGCAATGAGCAGTTCTTC. This sequence encodes CASRLTGVSGNEQFF. This chain joins TRBV27 and TRBJ2-1, with TRBD1 matching 7 bases. With V trimmed by 6 bases and J by 6 bases, 11 bases remained unmatched. Germline V gives CDR1 MNHEY, CDR2 SMNVEV (reference sequence). The CDR3 totals 15 residues.

The chain uses TRBV28 and TRBJ2-1; the match to TRBD2 covers 8 bases. The CDR3 spans 15 residues. Trimming removed 2 bases from V and 7 bases from J; junction bases left unmatched: 7. The germline CDR1 and CDR2 sequences are MDHEN and SYDVKM. The chain's CDR3 is CASSLGLAEVNEQFF. CDR3 bases: TGTGCCAGCAGTTTAGGACTAGCCGAGGTGAATGAGCAGTTCTTC. The entire variable domain, with the rest obtained from reference TRBV28 and TRBJ2-1, is as follows: DVKVTQSSRYLVKRTGEKVFLECVQDMDHENMFWYRQDPGLGLRLIYFSYDVKMKEKGDIPEGYSVSREKKERFSLILESASTNQTSMYLCASSLGLAEVNEQFFGPGTRLTVL.

The rearrangement uses TRBV9 and TRBJ1-4; D gene uncertain. The length of the CDR3 is 14 residues. CDR1 and CDR2 from the germline V gene are SGDLS and YYNGEE. The V end lost 2 bases, the J end lost 7 bases, and 12 bases lay between the germline ends. The chain's CDR3 is CASSVGPGSEKLFF. DNA for the CDR3: TGTGCCAGCAGCGTCGGCCCGGGGAGTGAAAAACTGTTTTTT.

This chain uses TRBV4-2 with TRBJ1-1; tentatively, D is TRBD1 (5 bases). V lost 2 bases and J 0 bases, leaving 10 bases between the germline ends. This CDR3 has 15 amino acids. CDR1 is LGHNA, CDR2 YNFKEQ, per germline. As DNA, the CDR3 is TGTGCCAGCAGCCAAACGACGGACATGAACACTGAAGCTTTCTTT. It is translated as CASSQTTDMNTEAFF.

The V call is TRBV28, the J call TRBJ2-1; 7 bases fit TRBD1. Germline V gene sequence: CDR1 MDHEN, CDR2 SYDVKM. This CDR3 comprises 15 residues. The ends lost 3 bases at V and 3 bases at J; junction bases unmatched: 5. The CDR3 DNA is TGTGCCAGCAGTTTGAGCCAGGGGGACTACAATGAGCAGTTCTTC. As protein: CASSLSQGDYNEQFF.

CDR3 DNA sequence: TGTGCCAGCAGCCAGGGGACTAGCGGATACAATGAGCAGTTCTTC. Protein product: CASSQGTSGYNEQFF. The chain has TRBV4-2 and TRBJ2-1; 11 bases map to TRBD2. The V gene end was trimmed by 3 bases and the J gene end by 4 bases; junction bases not matched to a gene: 2. The CDR3 totals 15 residues. Germline CDR1 and CDR2: LGHNA and YNFKEQ.

This clone was observed a few times. The chain joins TRBV5-5 to TRBJ2-1; D might be TRBD2 (6 bases). Germline CDR1 and CDR2: SGHKS and YYEKEE (reference sequence). The CDR3 totals 15 residues. V lost 8 bases and J 0 bases, leaving 15 bases between the germline ends. CDR3 in amino acids: CASSPPRGSYNEQFF. As DNA, the CDR3 is TGTGCCAGTAGCCCCCCGCGGGGCTCCTACAATGAGCAGTTCTTC.

J is TRBJ2-5 and V is TRBV7-9; TRBD2 might be the D (6 bases). This CDR3 is built from 15 residues. Trimming pared 1 base from V and 5 bases from J, leaving 14 bases between. Germline V CDR1 and CDR2: SEHNR, FQNEAQ (reference sequence). Written as DNA, the CDR3 is TGTGCCAGCAGCTTAGAATTCGGGGGAGGCGAGACCCAGTACTTC. Encoded protein: CASSLEFGGGETQYF.

The genes are TRBV10-3 and TRBJ1-5; 9 bases map to TRBD1. The V gene's germline CDR1 is ENHRY and CDR2 SYGVKD. This CDR3 comprises 15 residues. Trimming took 10 bases from V and 3 from J; bases not matched to a gene: 10. The chain's CDR3 is CASGTGSQYNQPQHF. In nucleotides, the CDR3 is TGTGCCAGTGGGACAGGGTCCCAATACAATCAGCCCCAGCATTTT.

This chain connects TRBV5-1 to TRBJ2-1, with a possible D match to TRBD2 (5 bases). V was cut by 2 bases and J by 7 bases, with 13 bases left in between. The germline V gene has CDR1 SGHRS and CDR2 YFSETQ. The CDR3 runs to 14 residues. The CDR3 DNA is TGCGCCAGCAGCTTCGGCGGGTCGGAAAATGAGCAGTTCTTC. This gives the protein CASSFGGSENEQFF.

This clone has just a few counts. The V call is TRBV7-2, the J call TRBJ2-7; 9 bases align to TRBD2. The J segment lost 7 bases and the V segment lost 1 base, leaving 8 bases of the junction unmatched. Germline values: CDR1 SGHTA, CDR2 FQGNSA. CDR3 size: 15 residues. The CDR3 DNA follows: TGTGCCAGCAGCTTAGTAGGAGCGGGGGGATATGAGCAGTACTTC. Translation gives CASSLVGAGGYEQYF.